This TCR beta chain originates from a study of T cell responses to AZD1222 COVID-19 vaccine. Sequencing used immunoSEQ multiplex PCR; TCRdb keeps in-frame clones, though not all of them. In the table there are 150,000 to 200,000 clones, roughly 90% of which are singletons. The CDR3 is 13 amino acids. V lost 1 base, J lost 6 bases, and 11 bases lay in between. Germline V gene lookup returns CDR1 SGHRS and CDR2 YFSETQ. The input for sequencing was peripheral blood, taken 28 days after the second AZD1222 dose. This sequence was found in an adult who received the AZD1222 COVID-19 vaccine. The chain uses TRBV5-1 and TRBJ2-7; TRBD1 is a possible D gene (5 bases). CDR3 region: CASSLLQGAEQYF. The DNA of the CDR3 is TGCGCCAGCAGCTTGCTTCAGGGCGCCGAGCAGTACTTC. The full variable domain, completed using reference TRBV5-1 and TRBJ2-7, is KAGVTQTPRYLIKTRGQQVTLSCSPISGHRSVSWYQQTPGQGLQFLFEYFSETQRNKGNFPGRFSGRQFSNSRSEMNVSTLELGDSALYLCASSLLQGAEQYFGPGTRLTVT.